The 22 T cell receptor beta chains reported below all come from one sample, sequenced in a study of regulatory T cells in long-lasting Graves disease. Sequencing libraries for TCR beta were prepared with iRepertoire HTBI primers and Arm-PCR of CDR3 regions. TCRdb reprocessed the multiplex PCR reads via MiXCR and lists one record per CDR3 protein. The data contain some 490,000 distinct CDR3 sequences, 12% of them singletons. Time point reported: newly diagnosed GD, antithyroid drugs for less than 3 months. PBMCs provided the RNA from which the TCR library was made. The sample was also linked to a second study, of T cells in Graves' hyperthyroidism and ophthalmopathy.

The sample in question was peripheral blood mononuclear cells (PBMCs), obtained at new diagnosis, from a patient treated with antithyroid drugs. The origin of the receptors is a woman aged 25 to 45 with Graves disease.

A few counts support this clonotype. The CDR3 DNA is TGTGCCAGCAGCCCAACAGGGGAACGCTATGGCTACACCTTC. This translates into CASSPTGERYGYTF. The chain links TRBV13 to TRBJ1-2, with 7 bases identical to TRBD1. This CDR3 contains 14 residues. The junction had 7 bases not matched to a gene; V was cut back by 5 bases and J by 4 bases. Germline assignment: CDR1 PRHDT and CDR2 FYEKMQ (reference sequence).

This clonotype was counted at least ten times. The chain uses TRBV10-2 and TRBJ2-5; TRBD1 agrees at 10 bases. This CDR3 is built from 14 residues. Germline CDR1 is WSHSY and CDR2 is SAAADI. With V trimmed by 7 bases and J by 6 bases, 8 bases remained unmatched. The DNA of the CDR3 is TGCGCCAGCAAACAGGACAGGGGGAGAAAGACCCAGTACTTC. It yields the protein CASKQDRGRKTQYF.

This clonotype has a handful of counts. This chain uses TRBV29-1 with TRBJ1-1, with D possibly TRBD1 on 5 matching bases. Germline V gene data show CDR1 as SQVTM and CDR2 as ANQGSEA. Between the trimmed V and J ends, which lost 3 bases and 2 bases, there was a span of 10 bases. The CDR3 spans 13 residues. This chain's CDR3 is CSVEQGRNTEAFF. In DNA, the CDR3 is TGCAGCGTTGAGCAGGGACGAAACACTGAAGCTTTCTTT.

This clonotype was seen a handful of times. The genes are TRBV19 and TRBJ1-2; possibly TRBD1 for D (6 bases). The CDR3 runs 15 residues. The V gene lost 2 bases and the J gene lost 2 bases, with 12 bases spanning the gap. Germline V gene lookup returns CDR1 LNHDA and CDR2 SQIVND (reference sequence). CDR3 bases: TGTGCCAGTAGTATAAGCTGGACAGCGAACTATGGCTACACCTTC. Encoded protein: CASSISWTANYGYTF. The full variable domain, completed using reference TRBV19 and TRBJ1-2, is DGGITQSPKYLFRKEGQNVTLSCEQNLNHDAMYWYRQDPGQGLRLIYYSQIVNDFQKGDIAEGYSVSREKKESFPLTVTSAQKNPTAFYLCASSISWTANYGYTFGSGTRLTVV.

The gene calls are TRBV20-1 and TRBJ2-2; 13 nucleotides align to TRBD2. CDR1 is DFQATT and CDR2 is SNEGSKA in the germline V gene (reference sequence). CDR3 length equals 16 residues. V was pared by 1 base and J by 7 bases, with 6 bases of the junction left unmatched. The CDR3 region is CSARGTGTSGIGELFF. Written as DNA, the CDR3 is TGCAGTGCTAGAGGCACAGGGACTAGCGGGATCGGGGAGCTGTTTTTT.

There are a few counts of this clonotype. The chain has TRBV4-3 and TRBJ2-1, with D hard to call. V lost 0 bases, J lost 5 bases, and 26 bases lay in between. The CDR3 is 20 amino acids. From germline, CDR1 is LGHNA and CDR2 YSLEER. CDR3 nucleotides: TGCGCCAGCAGCCAAGATGAAGCAGCCCATGAAGAAATTTCCGACAATGAGCAGTTCTTC. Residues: CASSQDEAAHEEISDNEQFF.

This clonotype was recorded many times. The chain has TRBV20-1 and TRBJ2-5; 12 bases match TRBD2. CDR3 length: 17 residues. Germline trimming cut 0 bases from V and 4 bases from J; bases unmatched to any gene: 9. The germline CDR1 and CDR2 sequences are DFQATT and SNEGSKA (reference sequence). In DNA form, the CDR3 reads TGCAGTGCTAGAGATACTAGCGGGAGGTTGGTCGGAGAGACCCAGTACTTC. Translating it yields CSARDTSGRLVGETQYF.

CDR3 nucleotides: TGCGCCAGCAGTCGACGACAGGACAATCAGCCCCAGCATTTT. Protein: CASSRRQDNQPQHF. The rearrangement links TRBV4-1 to TRBJ1-5, with D tentatively TRBD1 (6 bases). The CDR3 covers 14 residues. Trimming removed 6 bases at V and 3 bases at J, with 12 bases between. Germline loops: CDR1 MGHRA, CDR2 YSYEKL.

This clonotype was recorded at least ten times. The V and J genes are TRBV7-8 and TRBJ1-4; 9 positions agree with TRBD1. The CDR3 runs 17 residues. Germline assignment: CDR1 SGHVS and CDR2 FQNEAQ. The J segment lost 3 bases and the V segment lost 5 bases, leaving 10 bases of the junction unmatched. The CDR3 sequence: CASSTTGQGAANEKLFF. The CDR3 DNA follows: TGTGCCAGCAGCACCACGGGACAGGGTGCGGCTAATGAAAAACTGTTTTTT.

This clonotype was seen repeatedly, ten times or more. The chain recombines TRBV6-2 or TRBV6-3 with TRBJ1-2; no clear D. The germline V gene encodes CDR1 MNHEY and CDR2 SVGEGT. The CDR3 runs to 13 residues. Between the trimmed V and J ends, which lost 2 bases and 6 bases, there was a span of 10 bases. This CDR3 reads CASSYQEEDGYTF. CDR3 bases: TGTGCCAGCAGTTACCAGGAAGAGGATGGCTACACCTTC.

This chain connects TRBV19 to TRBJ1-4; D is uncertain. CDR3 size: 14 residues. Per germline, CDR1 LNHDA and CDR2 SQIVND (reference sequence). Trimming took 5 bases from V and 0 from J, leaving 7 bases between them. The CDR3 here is CASSAGTTNEKLFF. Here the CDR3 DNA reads TGTGCCAGTAGTGCAGGAACAACTAATGAAAAACTGTTTTTT. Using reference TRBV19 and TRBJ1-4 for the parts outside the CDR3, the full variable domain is DGGITQSPKYLFRKEGQNVTLSCEQNLNHDAMYWYRQDPGQGLRLIYYSQIVNDFQKGDIAEGYSVSREKKESFPLTVTSAQKNPTAFYLCASSAGTTNEKLFFGSGTQLSVL.

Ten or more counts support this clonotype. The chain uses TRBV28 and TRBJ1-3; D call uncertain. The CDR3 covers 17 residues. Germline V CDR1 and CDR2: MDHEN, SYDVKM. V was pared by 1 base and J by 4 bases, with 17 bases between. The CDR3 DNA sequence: TGTGCCAGCAGTTTATTATATCGTGGACCCCGCGGAAACACCATATATTTT. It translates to CASSLLYRGPRGNTIYF.

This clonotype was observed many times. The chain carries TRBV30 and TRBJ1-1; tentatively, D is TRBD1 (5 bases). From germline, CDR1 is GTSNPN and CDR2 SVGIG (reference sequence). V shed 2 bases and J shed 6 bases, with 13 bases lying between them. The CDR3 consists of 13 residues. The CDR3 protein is CAWSQEGSAEAFF. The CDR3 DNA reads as TGTGCCTGGAGTCAGGAGGGGAGCGCTGAAGCTTTCTTT.

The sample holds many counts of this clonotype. CDR3: CASSLDWRGGYEQYF. Here the CDR3 DNA reads TGTGCCAGCAGCTTAGATTGGCGAGGAGGCTACGAGCAGTACTTC. This rearrangement joins TRBV11-2 to TRBJ2-7; a weak D match, TRBD2 (5 bases). CDR3 length: 15 residues. V was pared by 0 bases and J by 3 bases, with 12 bases between. In germline, CDR1 is SGHAT, CDR2 FQNNGV.

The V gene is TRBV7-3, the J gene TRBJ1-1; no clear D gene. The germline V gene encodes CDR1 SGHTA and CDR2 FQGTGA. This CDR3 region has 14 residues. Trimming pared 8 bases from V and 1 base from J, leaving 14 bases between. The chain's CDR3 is CASAINPGNTEAFF. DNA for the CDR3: TGTGCCAGCGCCATTAACCCCGGGAACACTGAAGCTTTCTTT.

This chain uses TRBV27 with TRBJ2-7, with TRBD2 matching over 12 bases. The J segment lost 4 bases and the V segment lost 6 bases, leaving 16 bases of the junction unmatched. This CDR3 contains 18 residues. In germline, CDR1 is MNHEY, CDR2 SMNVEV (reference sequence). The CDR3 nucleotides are TGTGCCAGCAGATCGGGACTAGCGGGCCCGATAGTTACTTACGAGCAGTACTTC. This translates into CASRSGLAGPIVTYEQYF.

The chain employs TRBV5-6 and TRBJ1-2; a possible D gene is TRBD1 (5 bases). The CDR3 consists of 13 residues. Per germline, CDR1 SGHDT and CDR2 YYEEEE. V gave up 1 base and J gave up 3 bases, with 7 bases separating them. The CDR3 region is CASSLQGHYGYTF. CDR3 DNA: TGTGCCAGCAGCTTGCAGGGACACTATGGCTACACCTTC. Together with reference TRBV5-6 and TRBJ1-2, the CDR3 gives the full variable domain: DAGVTQSPTHLIKTRGQQVTLRCSPKSGHDTVSWYQQALGQGPQFIFQYYEEEERQRGNFPDRFSGHQFPNYSSELNVNALLLGDSALYLCASSLQGHYGYTFGSGTRLTVV.

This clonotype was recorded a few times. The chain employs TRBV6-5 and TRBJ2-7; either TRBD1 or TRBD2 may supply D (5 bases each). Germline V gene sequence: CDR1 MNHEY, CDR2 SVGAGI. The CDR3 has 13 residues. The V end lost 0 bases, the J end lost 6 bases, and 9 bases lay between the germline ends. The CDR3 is CASSYSNGGEQYF. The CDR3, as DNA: TGTGCCAGCAGTTACTCGAATGGGGGCGAGCAGTACTTC.

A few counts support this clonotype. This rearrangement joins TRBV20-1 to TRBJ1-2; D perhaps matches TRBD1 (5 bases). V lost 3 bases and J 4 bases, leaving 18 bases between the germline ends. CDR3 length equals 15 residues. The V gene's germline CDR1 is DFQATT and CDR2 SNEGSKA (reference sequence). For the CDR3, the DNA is TGCAGTGCTAGGGAGACCCGGGGCAAACGCTATGGCTACACCTTC. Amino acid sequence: CSARETRGKRYGYTF.

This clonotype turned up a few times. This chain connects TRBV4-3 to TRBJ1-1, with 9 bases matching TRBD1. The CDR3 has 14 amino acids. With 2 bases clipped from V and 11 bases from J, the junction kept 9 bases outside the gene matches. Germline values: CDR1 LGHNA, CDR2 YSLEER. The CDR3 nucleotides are TGCGCCAGCAGCCAACTACAGGGGGCCCCCGGGGCTTTCTTT. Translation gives CASSQLQGAPGAFF.

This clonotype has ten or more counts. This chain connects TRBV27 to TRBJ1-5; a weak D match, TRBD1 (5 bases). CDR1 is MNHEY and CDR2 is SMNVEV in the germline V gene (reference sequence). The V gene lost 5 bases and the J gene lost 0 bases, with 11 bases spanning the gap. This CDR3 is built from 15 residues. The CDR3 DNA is TGTGCCAGCAGTGCCCGGGGGGATAGCAATCAGCCCCAGCATTTT. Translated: CASSARGDSNQPQHF.

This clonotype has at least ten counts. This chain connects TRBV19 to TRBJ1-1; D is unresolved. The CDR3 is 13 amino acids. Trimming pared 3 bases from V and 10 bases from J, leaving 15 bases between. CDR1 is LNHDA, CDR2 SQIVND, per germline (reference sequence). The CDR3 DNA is TGTGCCAGTAGTATCGGCAGCATCAACGGAGCTTTCTTT. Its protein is CASSIGSINGAFF. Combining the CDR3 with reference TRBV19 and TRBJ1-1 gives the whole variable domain DGGITQSPKYLFRKEGQNVTLSCEQNLNHDAMYWYRQDPGQGLRLIYYSQIVNDFQKGDIAEGYSVSREKKESFPLTVTSAQKNPTAFYLCASSIGSINGAFFGQGTRLTVV.